These 2 T cell receptor beta chains were sequenced from one sample in a study of cytomegalovirus exposure and HLA in healthy donors (dated by TCRdb to 2016 to 2017). Libraries were built with the immunoSEQ multiplex PCR assay. TCRdb took this table from immuneACCESS and kept in-frame rearrangements with V and J called. Such tables lack part of the clones; where checked against another copy, unresolved V genes explain under half of the gap, and the rest is unexplained. The sample has around 130,000 clones on record, about nine tenths of them singletons. The ten largest clones capture less than 1.5% of the sample. Source material: PBMCs. The receptors were sampled from a young man in good health and CMV-seronegative.

This rearrangement joins TRBV27 to TRBJ2-2; D is possibly TRBD1 (5 bases). The CDR3 runs 16 residues. Germline values: CDR1 MNHEY, CDR2 SMNVEV (reference sequence). V lost 5 bases, J lost 5 bases, and 18 bases lay in between. CDR3 loop: CASSLKYRAGTGELFF. In nucleotides, the CDR3 is TGTGCCAGCAGTCTAAAATACAGAGCAGGGACCGGGGAGCTGTTTTTT.

The chain joins TRBV9 to TRBJ2-1; 8 bases are a match to TRBD2. The J segment lost 5 bases and the V segment lost 0 bases, leaving 1 base of the junction unmatched. The CDR3 is 14 amino acids. Germline CDR1 and CDR2: SGDLS and YYNGEE. CDR3 nucleotides: TGTGCCAGCAGCGTAGATAGCGGGGACAATGAGCAGTTCTTC. It specifies CASSVDSGDNEQFF.